A single sample gave rise to the 31 T cell receptor beta chains below, sequenced in a study of CD8+CD57+ T cells in acquired aplastic anemia. According to the study, genomic DNA was the template for TCR beta VDJ and CDR3 profiling. TCRdb recomputed calls from the reads with MiXCR, one row per CDR3 protein. There are fewer than 80,000 distinct CDR3 sequences in the sample; 70% occur only once, and approximately 81% lies in the top ten. The patients chosen for sequencing had shown expansion of CD8+CD57+ cells (detected by flow cytometry). Specimen: sorted CD4+, CD8+, or CD8+CD57+ T cells (not recorded which) from PBMCs. The origin of the receptors is a human donor with aplastic anemia.

This clonotype was seen only a few times. V and J are TRBV29-1 and TRBJ2-7; D remains ambiguous. CDR1 and CDR2 from the germline V gene are SQVTM and ANQGSEA. CDR3 length: 12 residues. Trimming took 4 bases from V and 0 from J, leaving 7 bases between them. CDR3 sequence (DNA): TGCAGCGTTGCCAGGAGCTCCTACGAGCAGTACTTC. Residues: CSVARSSYEQYF.

This clonotype was observed many times. V gene TRBV24-1 combines with J gene TRBJ2-2, with 15 bases that match TRBD2. Unmatched junction bases numbered 8, after V lost 5 bases and J lost 5 bases. Germline CDR1 is KGHDR and CDR2 is SFDVKD. This CDR3 comprises 18 residues. CDR3 loop: CATSGQGLAGGLTGELFF. DNA of the CDR3: TGTGCCACCAGTGGACAGGGACTAGCGGGAGGACTTACCGGGGAGCTGTTTTTT.

The rearrangement links TRBV6-1 to TRBJ2-7; 10 bases are shared with TRBD1. The CDR3 has 13 residues. Germline values: CDR1 MNHNS, CDR2 SASEGT. V was pared by 8 bases and J by 1 base, with 2 bases of the junction left unmatched. CDR3 in DNA: TGTGCCAGCTGGGACAGGGGATCCTACGAGCAGTACTTC. Translating it yields CASWDRGSYEQYF.

V usage is TRBV5-1 and J usage is TRBJ2-7, with 9 bases identical to TRBD2. The junction had 9 bases not matched to a gene; V was cut back by 0 bases and J by 5 bases. The CDR3 spans 16 residues. Germline V lookup: CDR1 SGHRS, CDR2 YFSETQ. The CDR3 nucleotides are TGCGCCAGCAGCTTGGTGTTAGCGGGAGCTCGGGACGAGCAGTACTTC. It specifies CASSLVLAGARDEQYF.

The chain employs TRBV5-1 and TRBJ1-4, with D maybe TRBD1 (5 bases). Deletions cut 0 bases from V and 8 bases from J, with 8 bases between. The CDR3 has 13 residues. Germline CDR1 is SGHRS and CDR2 is YFSETQ. CDR3 coding DNA: TGCGCCAGCAGCTTGGTAGGGGAAGAAAAACTGTTTTTT. Its translation: CASSLVGEEKLFF.

J is TRBJ1-2 and V is TRBV20-1, with 9 bases lining up with TRBD1. V dropped 5 bases and J dropped 6; count of bases not matched to a gene: 7. CDR3 length equals 13 residues. The germline CDR1 and CDR2 sequences are DFQATT and SNEGSKA (reference sequence). DNA for the CDR3: TGCAGTGCTCGTACACAGGGGGCCCATGGCTACACCTTC. Its translation: CSARTQGAHGYTF.

The rearrangement uses TRBV5-5 and TRBJ2-7; 7 nucleotides agree with TRBD2. The CDR3 totals 15 residues. CDR1 is SGHKS and CDR2 is YYEKEE in the germline V gene (reference sequence). V dropped 0 bases and J dropped 2; count of bases not matched to a gene: 5. The CDR3 coding sequence is TGTGCCAGCAGCTTGGAGACTAGCCTTACCTACGAGCAGTACTTC. Translating it yields CASSLETSLTYEQYF.

V and J are TRBV7-9 and TRBJ2-3; the match to TRBD2 covers 12 bases. The V gene end was trimmed by 5 bases and the J gene end by 5 bases; junction bases not matched to a gene: 11. The CDR3 loop spans 17 amino acids. The germline V gene has CDR1 SEHNR and CDR2 FQNEAQ (reference sequence). CDR3 in amino acids: CASSPTRLAGALDTQYF. In nucleotides, the CDR3 is TGTGCCAGCAGCCCGACCAGACTAGCGGGAGCGCTAGATACGCAGTATTTT.

Comment on this clonotype: The junction differs from germline at one of its ends, possibly a read error. The chain joins TRBV10-3 to TRBJ2-7; D is possibly TRBD1 or TRBD2 (5 bases each). CDR3 length equals 11 residues. Germline CDR1 is ENHRY and CDR2 is SYGVKD. CDR3 nucleotide sequence: TGTGCCATCAGAGGGGTCGGGGAGCGGTACTTC. Protein: CAIRGVGERYF.

V and J are TRBV20-1 and TRBJ2-7; D ambiguous. CDR1 DFQATT and CDR2 SNEGSKA come from the germline V gene (reference sequence). The CDR3 has 14 amino acids. V was trimmed by 2 bases and J by 2 bases, leaving 13 bases between them. Here the CDR3 DNA reads TGCAGTGCTAGACTTGGTGGCGGAGCCTACGAGCAGTACTTC. Residues: CSARLGGGAYEQYF.

The rearrangement uses TRBV5-5 and TRBJ2-7; D possibly corresponds to TRBD1 (6 bases). Germline CDR1 and CDR2: SGHKS and YYEKEE (reference sequence). CDR3 length equals 16 residues. V lost 2 bases, J lost 2 bases, and 17 bases lay in between. Written as DNA, the CDR3 is TGTGCCAGCAGCTTAGGTTCTCGACAGGAAACCTACGAGCAGTACTTC. Protein sequence: CASSLGSRQETYEQYF.

V is TRBV19 and J is TRBJ1-4; D remains unclear. The ends were cut back, 3 bases at V and 7 bases at J, with 3 bases in the middle. CDR3 length equals 11 residues. The germline V gene has CDR1 LNHDA and CDR2 SQIVND (reference sequence). The CDR3: CASSMGEKLFF. The CDR3 nucleotides read TGTGCCAGTAGTATGGGTGAAAAACTGTTTTTT.

The V gene is TRBV2, the J gene TRBJ1-1; the match to TRBD1 covers 7 bases. With V trimmed by 6 bases and J by 1 base, 5 bases remained unmatched. From germline, CDR1 is SNHLY and CDR2 FYNNEI. CDR3 length: 14 residues. CDR3 bases: TGTGCCAGCAGGATGGACAGGTCGAACACTGAAGCTTTCTTT. Its translation is CASRMDRSNTEAFF.

The chain is built from TRBV29-1 and TRBJ1-2; 7 nucleotides agree with TRBD1. The CDR3 has 11 residues. In germline, CDR1 is SQVTM, CDR2 ANQGSEA. V lost 6 bases to trimming and J lost 5 bases; unmatched junction nucleotides: 3. The CDR3 is CSVLQGYGYTF. The CDR3 DNA reads TGCAGCGTGCTACAGGGGTATGGCTACACCTTC.

The chain links TRBV29-1 to TRBJ2-5; tentative D call: TRBD1 (6 bases). There are 12 residues in the CDR3. CDR1 is SQVTM and CDR2 is ANQGSEA in the germline V gene. V was clipped by 5 bases and J by 4 bases, with 11 bases between them. CDR3 loop: CSVSDRLETQYF. The DNA for the CDR3 is TGCAGCGTTAGCGACAGGCTAGAGACCCAGTACTTC.

The rearrangement links TRBV5-4 to TRBJ2-6, with 9 positions matching TRBD1. V gave up 0 bases and J gave up 2 bases; unmatched junction bases: 6. Germline V gene data show CDR1 as SGHNT and CDR2 as YYREEE (reference sequence). There are 18 residues in the CDR3. The CDR3 loop is CASSLEGTGYAGANVLTF. The CDR3 coding sequence is TGTGCCAGCAGCTTGGAAGGGACAGGGTACGCTGGGGCCAACGTCCTGACTTTC.

The chain links TRBV24-1 to TRBJ2-1, with 9 bases aligning to TRBD1. Unmatched junction bases numbered 3, after V lost 8 bases and J lost 5 bases. The CDR3 is made up of 13 amino acids. Germline CDR1 KGHDR, CDR2 SFDVKD. This CDR3 reads CATIGTGNNEQFF. The CDR3 nucleotides are TGTGCCACCATCGGGACAGGGAACAATGAGCAGTTCTTC.

This chain uses TRBV5-1 with TRBJ2-7; possibly TRBD1 for D (6 bases). CDR1 and CDR2 (germline): SGHRS, YFSETQ. The V and J ends lost 5 bases and 0 bases respectively, with 15 bases between them. The CDR3 spans 15 residues. The CDR3 DNA reads TGCGCCAGCAGTCCCGAAGACAGGTACTCCTACGAGCAGTACTTC. Its translation is CASSPEDRYSYEQYF.

This clonotype was seen more than once but under ten times. The V gene is TRBV29-1, the J gene TRBJ1-2; TRBD1 might be the D (5 bases). The CDR3 extends over 11 amino acids. V lost 4 bases, J lost 8 bases, and 11 bases lay in between. CDR1 is SQVTM and CDR2 is ANQGSEA in the germline V gene. DNA of the CDR3: TGCAGCGTTGGTGGGGCCTGGGGCTACACCTTC. Its protein product is CSVGGAWGYTF.

V usage is TRBV15 and J usage is TRBJ2-5; 7 nucleotides align to TRBD2. Germline trimming cut 6 bases from V and 3 bases from J; bases unmatched to any gene: 4. CDR3 length: 13 residues. CDR1 LNHNV and CDR2 YYDKDF come from the germline V gene (reference sequence). CDR3: CATRKAGEETQYF. CDR3 DNA sequence: TGTGCCACCAGGAAGGCGGGAGAAGAGACCCAGTACTTC.

V usage is TRBV2 and J usage is TRBJ2-2, with unresolved D. Germline-derived CDR1 and CDR2 are SNHLY and FYNNEI. The V end was cut by 4 bases, the J end by 2 bases, with 2 bases between. The CDR3 contains 12 residues. The CDR3 protein is CASSANTGELFF. In DNA, the CDR3 is TGTGCCAGCAGTGCCAACACCGGGGAGCTGTTTTTT.

The rearrangement uses TRBV29-1 and TRBJ2-5; D may match TRBD1 or TRBD2 (5 bases each). This CDR3 has 13 amino acids. Germline CDR1 is SQVTM and CDR2 is ANQGSEA. V was trimmed by 1 base and J by 5 bases, leaving 11 bases between them. The CDR3 coding sequence is TGCAGCGTTGAAGCGCACGGGGCGGAGACCCAGTACTTC. It is translated as CSVEAHGAETQYF.

This clonotype was seen just once. The chain is built from TRBV20-1 and TRBJ2-5; 7 bases match TRBD1. Trimming took 5 bases from V and 2 from J; bases not matched to a gene: 8. CDR3 length equals 14 residues. Looked up from germline, CDR1 is DFQATT and CDR2 is SNEGSKA (reference sequence). CDR3 residues: CSAQTTTGQETQYF. CDR3 coding DNA: TGCAGTGCTCAAACGACGACAGGGCAAGAGACCCAGTACTTC.

The rearrangement links TRBV19 to TRBJ2-1, with D hard to call. With 5 bases removed from V and 7 bases from J, the gap between germline ends came to 6 bases. The CDR3 has 11 residues. Germline CDR1 reads LNHDA; CDR2 reads SQIVND (reference sequence). The DNA of the CDR3 is TGTGCCAGTAGTTTTCAGAATGAGCAGTTCTTC. Its translation: CASSFQNEQFF. Complete variable domain (other parts from reference TRBV19 and TRBJ2-1): DGGITQSPKYLFRKEGQNVTLSCEQNLNHDAMYWYRQDPGQGLRLIYYSQIVNDFQKGDIAEGYSVSREKKESFPLTVTSAQKNPTAFYLCASSFQNEQFFGPGTRLTVL.

The chain joins TRBV29-1 to TRBJ2-3, with D maybe TRBD2 (5 bases). The CDR3 consists of 16 residues. The germline V and J ends were trimmed by 0 bases and 0 bases, with 13 bases remaining between them. Germline V gives CDR1 SQVTM, CDR2 ANQGSEA. The DNA of the CDR3 is TGCAGCGTTGAAGAGGGGAGACATAAAAGCACAGATACGCAGTATTTT. Amino acid sequence: CSVEEGRHKSTDTQYF.

The V gene is TRBV2, the J gene TRBJ1-1; no clear D. The germline gives CDR1 SNHLY, CDR2 FYNNEI. V was pared by 4 bases and J by 8 bases, with 14 bases between. The CDR3 is made up of 13 amino acids. CDR3 sequence: CASSADRVREAFF. CDR3 bases: TGTGCCAGCAGTGCGGATAGGGTGAGAGAAGCTTTCTTT.

V usage is TRBV15 and J usage is TRBJ2-1; D is possibly TRBD2 (6 bases). Germline V gene sequence: CDR1 LNHNV, CDR2 YYDKDF (reference sequence). Trimming removed 2 bases at V and 0 bases at J, with 8 bases between. The CDR3 totals 15 residues. The CDR3 loop is CATSRISGSYNEQFF. The CDR3 nucleotides are TGTGCCACCAGCAGAATTAGCGGCTCCTACAATGAGCAGTTCTTC.

This chain uses TRBV24-1 with TRBJ2-3; D not certain. Germline CDR1 reads KGHDR; CDR2 reads SFDVKD. Between the trimmed V and J ends, which lost 5 bases and 0 bases, there was a span of 14 bases. The CDR3 runs to 16 residues. CDR3 sequence reads: CATSAPSGGSTDTQYF. The CDR3 region has the DNA TGTGCCACCAGTGCCCCTTCGGGTGGGAGCACAGATACGCAGTATTTT.

In this sample, this clonotype turned up once. This chain connects TRBV4-2 to TRBJ1-2; D remains unclear. Looked up from germline, CDR1 is LGHNA and CDR2 is YNFKEQ. The CDR3 is made up of 14 amino acids. Between the trimmed V and J ends, which lost 0 bases and 7 bases, there was a span of 12 bases. The CDR3 DNA sequence: TGTGCCAGCAGCCAAGAGGAAGGACTGGGTGGCTACACCTTC. This gives the protein CASSQEEGLGGYTF.

This clonotype was observed once. The rearrangement uses TRBV19 and TRBJ2-7; TRBD2 matches at 7 bases. Germline CDR1 and CDR2: LNHDA and SQIVND (reference sequence). After removal of 5 bases from V and 3 bases from J, the junction contained 7 bases not matched to a gene. The CDR3 covers 14 residues. CDR3 coding DNA: TGTGCCAGTAGTGCCGCGGGAGTAAGCTACGAGCAGTACTTC. This encodes CASSAAGVSYEQYF.

The V and J genes are TRBV2 and TRBJ2-7; TRBD1 is a possible D gene (7 bases). V lost 7 bases and J lost 4, with 14 bases in between. In germline, CDR1 is SNHLY, CDR2 FYNNEI. This CDR3 has 13 amino acids. CDR3 in DNA: TGTGCCAGCACCGCGGGACAGTTGTACGAGCAGTACTTC. The encoded protein is CASTAGQLYEQYF.